This T cell receptor (beta chain) emerged from a study of CD4 T cells in relation to SARS-CoV-2 and coronaviruses. Study at large: Of the patients, 7 to 9 were male, a few female, two Hispanic.

For this clone: Its antigen is as yet unknown.

General observations from the study: Monoreactive clones expanded significantly more to SARS-CoV-2 than crossreactive clones did. No crossreactivity against non-spike viral proteins was tested here.

Only in-frame clones appear in the TCRdb table, and some are missing; sequencing was by immunoSEQ multiplex PCR. The sample shows tens of thousands of clones, 70% to 90% of them seen only once. This CDR3 has 13 residues. Germline CDR1 MNHEY, CDR2 SVGAGI. Trimming stripped 11 bases from V and 2 bases from J, with 16 bases between. This sequence originates from an adult with COVID-19. Sequencing used memory CD4+ T cells from PBMCs. The chain joins TRBV6-5 to TRBJ2-7, with D tentatively TRBD2 (6 bases). DNA of the CDR3: TGTGCCCCGATTCGGGGGTGGCCCTACGAGCAGTACTTC. This encodes CAPIRGWPYEQYF.